This T cell receptor (beta chain) was documented in a study of CD8+ T cells in alopecia areata. Germline V lookup: CDR1 MDHEN, CDR2 SYDVKM. This CDR3 spans 14 amino acids. V gave up 5 bases and J gave up 5 bases, with 15 bases separating them. RNA was extracted and reverse transcribed into cDNA as the sequencing template. The protocol was immunoSEQ multiplex PCR, while the TCRdb copy is restricted to in-frame clones and leaves out a portion. The profile shows some 120,000 clones, approximately 60% of them singletons. Treatment described: oral pan-JAK inhibitor, 5-10 mg twice daily. This clone was found a few times.

V and J are TRBV28 and TRBJ2-5; no definite D call. The starting material was CD4+ T cells sorted from blood, obtained at week 4, from a patient treated with tofacitinib. The receptor was isolated from a human donor with alopecia areata. The CDR3 spells CASSRRTGGETQYF. The CDR3 coding sequence is TGTGCCAGCAGTCGGCGCACCGGTGGGGAGACCCAGTACTTC.